The present T cell receptor (beta chain) was sequenced within a study of OX40 agonist ivuxolimab in advanced cancers. Study context: Each patient was given ivuxolimab into a vein every 2 weeks, at 0.01 to 10 mg/kg.

The data were produced by immunoSEQ multiplex PCR, yet TCRdb's version contains in-frame clones alone and is incomplete. In the table there are 30,000 to 45,000 clones, more than 85% of which are singletons. Systemic immunosuppression or autoimmune disease history was grounds to exclude patients. The CDR3 length is 13 residues. V was pared by 4 bases and J by 3 bases, with 1 base of the junction left unmatched. Germline V CDR1 and CDR2: SGHKS, YYEKEE (reference sequence). This clonotype was sampled from an adult with an advanced solid tumor such as melanoma, head and neck, liver or kidney cancer. This sequence joins TRBV5-5 and TRBJ1-1; TRBD1 matches at 9 bases. This specimen consisted of CD4+ or CD8+ T cells sorted from blood, obtained in a trial of the OX40 agonist ivuxolimab. The CDR3 sequence: CASSTGGYTEAFF. In nucleotides, the CDR3 is TGTGCCAGCAGCACAGGGGGCTACACTGAAGCTTTCTTT.